These 12 T cell receptor beta chains share one sample of origin, sequenced in a study of blood T cell repertoires in COVID-19. Here immunoSEQ multiplex PCR was the method, and the copy in TCRdb shows in-frame clones only, minus some. The table shows some 320,000 clones, with 85% occurring only once. What was sequenced was PBMCs or T cells enriched from blood (not recorded which). Source of these receptors: a woman aged 30 to 39 who had been exposed to COVID-19.

The genes are TRBV6-5 and TRBJ2-1; D gene ambiguous. The germline V and J ends were trimmed by 4 bases and 2 bases, with 12 bases remaining between them. The CDR3 runs 15 residues. Germline lookup yields CDR1 MNHEY and CDR2 SVGAGI. The CDR3 nucleotides read TGTGCCAGCAGTTCACCTCGGGTCCCCTACAATGAGCAGTTCTTC. This codes for CASSSPRVPYNEQFF.

Here the CDR3 reads CASSVFRGNQETQYF. The CDR3 DNA reads TGCGCCAGCAGCGTTTTCAGGGGGAACCAAGAGACCCAGTACTTC. The chain couples TRBV23-1 to TRBJ2-5, with 7 nucleotides matching TRBD1. TRBV23-1 is reported as an ORF; its role is uncertain. The V and J ends lost 6 bases and 0 bases, in that order; junction bases with no gene match: 7. This CDR3 region has 15 residues.

The genes are TRBV27 and TRBJ2-6, with D possibly TRBD1 on 6 matching bases. Trimming removed 5 bases at V and 4 bases at J, with 12 bases between. This CDR3 is 15 amino acids long. Germline values: CDR1 MNHEY, CDR2 SMNVEV (reference sequence). Here the CDR3 DNA reads TGTGCCAGCAGTCTTACAGGGCCAGGGGCCAACGTCCTGACTTTC. This codes for CASSLTGPGANVLTF.

This rearrangement joins TRBV27 to TRBJ1-4, with a tentative D call TRBD1 (5 bases). V dropped 9 bases and J dropped 4 bases, with 18 bases sitting between them. CDR3 size: 15 residues. Germline assignment: CDR1 MNHEY and CDR2 SMNVEV (reference sequence). CDR3 sequence (DNA): TGTGCCAGTAGAAACAGGCCAGTTCGTAATGAAAAACTGTTTTTT. This codes for CASRNRPVRNEKLFF.

This clone came up once. V is TRBV6-5 and J is TRBJ1-4; 8 nucleotides align to TRBD1. The CDR3 is 12 residues long. With V trimmed by 8 bases and J by 7 bases, 3 bases remained unmatched. Germline V gives CDR1 MNHEY, CDR2 SVGAGI. CDR3 region: CASQGAVEKLFF. As DNA, the CDR3 is TGTGCCAGCCAGGGGGCTGTTGAAAAACTGTTTTTT.

V usage is TRBV4-1 and J usage is TRBJ2-5; 7 bases match TRBD1. The CDR3 totals 15 residues. Unmatched junction bases numbered 7, after V lost 1 base and J lost 5 bases. Looked up from germline, CDR1 is MGHRA and CDR2 is YSYEKL. DNA for the CDR3: TGCGCCAGCAGCCAAGTCACAAGGGGGCTTGAGACCCAGTACTTC. Translating gives CASSQVTRGLETQYF.

This clone appeared a few times. The V and J genes are TRBV19 and TRBJ1-2, with TRBD1 matching 8 bases. The CDR3 length is 14 residues. Germline-derived CDR1 and CDR2 are LNHDA and SQIVND (reference sequence). The J segment lost 3 bases and the V segment lost 3 bases, leaving 3 bases of the junction unmatched. CDR3 region: CASSITGGDYGYTF. CDR3 DNA: TGTGCCAGTAGTATTACAGGGGGAGACTATGGCTACACCTTC.

The rearrangement uses TRBV27 and TRBJ2-2, with 8 bases that match TRBD1. Germline CDR1 MNHEY, CDR2 SMNVEV (reference sequence). J was trimmed by 4 bases and V by 6 bases; bases with no gene match: 4. The CDR3 sequence is 14 residues long. The CDR3 region is CASRRDRRTGELFF. CDR3 bases: TGTGCCAGCAGAAGGGACAGGCGCACCGGGGAGCTGTTTTTT.

CDR3 region: CASSQITGEETQYF. In DNA form, the CDR3 reads TGTGCCAGCAGCCAAATTACCGGGGAAGAGACCCAGTACTTC. The chain uses TRBV3-1 (or the pseudogene TRBV3-2) and TRBJ2-5, with D perhaps matching TRBD2 (5 bases). The CDR3 is 14 residues long. Trimming removed 2 bases from V and 3 bases from J, with 10 bases in between. The germline V gene has CDR1 LGHDT and CDR2 YNNKEL (reference sequence).

This chain links TRBV5-7 with TRBJ1-1; D remains ambiguous. TRBV5-7 is flagged as an ORF with uncertain function. V gave up 0 bases and J gave up 3 bases, with 3 bases separating them. This CDR3 region has 12 residues. CDR3 sequence (DNA): TGTGCCAGCAGCTTGGCAGACACTGAAGCTTTCTTT. Encoded protein: CASSLADTEAFF.

The genes are TRBV28 and TRBJ1-1; TRBD1 might be the D (5 bases). This CDR3 comprises 13 residues. Trimming took off 2 bases at V and 4 bases at J, with 8 bases between the two ends. Germline CDR1 is MDHEN and CDR2 is SYDVKM. In DNA form, the CDR3 reads TGTGCCAGCAGTTTAATAAGGGGCACTGAAGCTTTCTTT. Its protein product is CASSLIRGTEAFF.

This rearrangement joins TRBV15 to TRBJ2-1; 8 nucleotides line up with TRBD2. The CDR3 consists of 16 residues. J lost 8 bases, V lost 1 base, and 10 bases had no gene match. Per the germline V gene, CDR1 is LNHNV and CDR2 is YYDKDF (reference sequence). CDR3 sequence: CATSRGTSGVSDEQFF. The CDR3 nucleotides read TGTGCCACCAGCAGAGGTACTAGCGGAGTATCCGATGAGCAGTTCTTC. Variable domain in full (rest from reference TRBV15 and TRBJ2-1): DAMVIQNPRYQVTQFGKPVTLSCSQTLNHNVMYWYQQKSSQAPKLLFHYYDKDFNNEADTPDNFQSRRPNTSFCFLDIRSPGLGDTAMYLCATSRGTSGVSDEQFFGPGTRLTVL.